A single sample gave rise to the 10 T cell receptor beta chains below, sequenced in a study of blood T cell repertoires in COVID-19. Clones were read by immunoSEQ multiplex PCR, and TCRdb kept only the in-frame ones, dropping some. The sample lists roughly 200,000 clones; around 90% were seen once. Input material: peripheral blood. All receptors come from a man aged 50 to 59 with acute or convalescent COVID-19.

This chain connects TRBV18 to TRBJ1-2; 9 positions agree with TRBD1. The V and J ends lost 8 bases and 6 bases, in that order; junction bases with no gene match: 7. This CDR3 has 13 amino acids. Germline-derived CDR1 and CDR2 are KGHSH and LQKENI. The CDR3 spells CASTRDREDGYTF. Written as DNA, the CDR3 is TGTGCCAGCACAAGGGACAGGGAGGATGGCTACACCTTC.

This clone was seen a single time. The chain joins TRBV30 to TRBJ2-1, with TRBD2 identical over 12 bases. CDR3 length: 16 amino acids. In germline, CDR1 is GTSNPN, CDR2 SVGIG (reference sequence). V trimming: 2 bases; J trimming: 3 bases; junction bases outside the gene matches: 5. CDR3 DNA sequence: TGTGCCTGGAGTCCTCCGGGACTAGCGGGCTACAATGAGCAGTTCTTC. Amino acid sequence: CAWSPPGLAGYNEQFF.

The V and J genes are TRBV7-2 and TRBJ1-4; perhaps TRBD1 as D (6 bases). The ends were cut back, 1 base at V and 8 bases at J, with 14 bases in the middle. The CDR3 totals 15 residues. Germline V gene sequence: CDR1 SGHTA, CDR2 FQGNSA. The CDR3 bases are TGTGCCAGCAGCTTAGATGGGACAATAGGGGAAAAACTGTTTTTT. As protein: CASSLDGTIGEKLFF.

The genes are TRBV2 and TRBJ2-5; 13 nucleotides line up with TRBD2. Germline CDR1 is SNHLY and CDR2 is FYNNEI. The CDR3 has 14 residues. The V and J ends lost 6 bases and 4 bases, in that order; junction bases with no gene match: 2. The CDR3 protein is CASSTSGGAETQYF. CDR3 nucleotide sequence: TGTGCCAGCAGCACTAGCGGGGGGGCAGAGACCCAGTACTTC.

V is TRBV4-1 and J is TRBJ2-1; 14 nucleotides line up with TRBD2. V trimming: 3 bases; J trimming: 8 bases; junction bases outside the gene matches: 6. There are 16 residues in the CDR3. Germline V gene lookup returns CDR1 MGHRA and CDR2 YSYEKL. The CDR3 DNA follows: TGCGCCAGCAGCCATCCGGGACTAGCGGGGGTCGATGAGCAGTTCTTC. This codes for CASSHPGLAGVDEQFF.

The chain carries TRBV27 and TRBJ1-4, with 8 bases identical to TRBD1. The V segment lost 5 bases and the J segment 15 bases; nucleotides outside the gene matches: 17. Germline-derived CDR1 and CDR2 are MNHEY and SMNVEV (reference sequence). The CDR3 contains 15 residues. The CDR3 DNA is TGTGCCAGCAGTCTAACCGGACAGGGCCAGGGGAGGTTGTTTTTT. This translates into CASSLTGQGQGRLFF.

In its sample, this clone was seen once. V is TRBV7-8 and J is TRBJ2-7; 11 bases are shared with TRBD2. The V and J ends lost 0 bases and 12 bases, in that order; junction bases with no gene match: 10. CDR3 length: 15 amino acids. From germline, CDR1 is SGHVS and CDR2 FQNEAQ. The CDR3 here is CASSLAYTSGSDRYF. The DNA for the CDR3 is TGTGCCAGCAGCTTAGCGTATACTAGCGGGAGTGATCGGTACTTC.

V gene TRBV24-1 combines with J gene TRBJ2-5; possible D gene TRBD1, 6 bases. The V and J ends lost 3 bases and 3 bases respectively, with 13 bases between them. The CDR3 length is 15 residues. CDR1 and CDR2 from the germline V gene are KGHDR and SFDVKD. The CDR3 sequence: CATSDPRDNKETQYF. DNA for the CDR3: TGTGCCACCAGTGATCCCCGGGACAACAAAGAGACCCAGTACTTC.

The genes are TRBV2 and TRBJ1-5; a possible D gene is TRBD1 (5 bases). The V end lost 7 bases, the J end lost 5 bases, and 12 bases lay between the germline ends. CDR1 SNHLY and CDR2 FYNNEI come from the germline V gene. The CDR3 contains 13 residues. The CDR3 bases are TGTGCCAGCACAGAGGGGAGGTATCAGCCCCAGCATTTT. This codes for CASTEGRYQPQHF.

The V gene is TRBV6-2 or TRBV6-3, the J gene TRBJ2-5, with a tentative D call TRBD2 (5 bases). CDR1 MNHEY and CDR2 SVGEGT come from the germline V gene. V lost 0 bases, J lost 8 bases, and 13 bases lay in between. The CDR3 sequence is 14 residues long. CDR3 sequence: CASSYSSDPGTQYF. The CDR3 DNA reads TGTGCCAGCAGTTACTCTAGCGACCCCGGTACCCAGTACTTC.